The next 27 T cell receptor beta chains were all read from a single sample in a study of shared clonotypes between healthy human individuals. Assay used: immunoSEQ multiplex PCR; TCRdb lists only in-frame clones, some missing. The sample includes some 1 million clones, approximately 70% of them seen just once. The sequenced material came from memory CD4+ T cells sorted from blood. Subset denoted: CD45RA-negative fraction. These receptors were taken from a man aged 18-30 years in good health.

There are many counts of this clone. This chain joins TRBV5-4 and TRBJ2-5; D is unclear. Germline lookup yields CDR1 SGHNT and CDR2 YYREEE (reference sequence). Trimming cost V 0 bases and J 5 bases, with 11 bases left between them. The CDR3 is 14 residues long. CDR3 amino acids: CASSLATTEETQYF. The CDR3 DNA reads TGTGCCAGCAGCTTGGCTACAACCGAGGAGACCCAGTACTTC. The full variable domain, rest sourced from reference TRBV5-4 and TRBJ2-5, is ETGVTQSPTHLIKTRGQQVTLRCSSQSGHNTVSWYQQALGQGPQFIFQYYREEENGRGNFPPRFSGLQFPNYSSELNVNALELDDSALYLCASSLATTEETQYFGPGTRLLVL.

V is TRBV2 and J is TRBJ2-7; 8 bases line up with TRBD1. Germline V gene sequence: CDR1 SNHLY, CDR2 FYNNEI. This CDR3 has 14 amino acids. The V segment lost 4 bases and the J segment 3 bases; nucleotides outside the gene matches: 5. CDR3 sequence (DNA): TGTGCCAGCAGTGGACAGGGGCTTGACTACGAGCAGTACTTC. This translates into CASSGQGLDYEQYF. The complete variable domain, with remaining parts taken from reference TRBV2 and TRBJ2-7, reads EPEVTQTPSHQVTQMGQEVILRCVPISNHLYFYWYRQILGQKVEFLVSFYNNEISEKSEIFDDQFSVERPDGSNFTLKIRSTKLEDSAMYFCASSGQGLDYEQYFGPGTRLTVT.

The chain joins TRBV5-4 to TRBJ1-1, with D possibly TRBD1 on 5 matching bases. With 9 bases removed from V and 2 bases from J, the gap between germline ends came to 14 bases. This CDR3 spans 13 amino acids. Per germline, CDR1 SGHNT and CDR2 YYREEE (reference sequence). The CDR3 protein is CATLAGRNTEAFF. In DNA form, the CDR3 reads TGTGCCACCCTCGCAGGGCGAAACACTGAAGCTTTCTTT. Looking up the rest from reference TRBV5-4 and TRBJ1-1 gives the full variable domain: ETGVTQSPTHLIKTRGQQVTLRCSSQSGHNTVSWYQQALGQGPQFIFQYYREEENGRGNFPPRFSGLQFPNYSSELNVNALELDDSALYLCATLAGRNTEAFFGQGTRLTVV.

The CDR3 here is CASSVDAAGANVLTF. In nucleotides, the CDR3 is TGTGCCAGCAGCGTAGATGCGGCTGGGGCCAACGTCCTGACTTTC. The V call is TRBV9, the J call TRBJ2-6; D is ambiguous. CDR1 is SGDLS, CDR2 YYNGEE, per germline. CDR3 size: 15 residues. V lost 0 bases and J lost 2, with 6 bases in between.

The V call is TRBV4-1, the J call TRBJ2-3; D is uncertain. The CDR3 sequence is 13 residues long. Germline loops: CDR1 MGHRA, CDR2 YSYEKL. V was clipped by 1 base and J by 2 bases, with 4 bases between them. As DNA, the CDR3 is TGCGCCAGCAGCCAAGGGTCCACAGATACGCAGTATTTT. Translation: CASSQGSTDTQYF.

The CDR3 region is CASSLASSHRRTNTEAFF. CDR3 DNA: TGCGCCAGCAGCTTGGCGAGTTCGCACAGGCGAACGAACACTGAAGCTTTCTTT. This chain uses TRBV5-1 with TRBJ1-1, with a possible D match to TRBD1 (5 bases). The CDR3 runs 18 residues. Germline CDR1 is SGHRS and CDR2 is YFSETQ. V lost 0 bases and J lost 1, with 19 bases in between.

The chain recombines TRBV6-1 with TRBJ1-1, with a weak D call TRBD1 (6 bases). Germline V gene data show CDR1 as MNHNS and CDR2 as SASEGT. V lost 0 bases to trimming and J lost 9 bases, with 8 bases between them. This CDR3 spans 12 amino acids. In DNA, the CDR3 is TGTGCCAGCAGTGAAGCTTGGGACAAAGCTTTCTTT. Translation gives CASSEAWDKAFF.

The rearrangement joins TRBV23-1 to TRBJ1-2; weak D call: TRBD1 (6 bases). TRBV23-1 is placed among ORFs of uncertain function. The CDR3 covers 16 residues. Trimming stripped 3 bases from V and 6 bases from J, with 20 bases between. CDR3 residues: CASSHRLLGARDGYTF. DNA for the CDR3: TGCGCCAGCAGTCATCGCTTATTGGGGGCGAGAGATGGCTACACCTTC.

The V gene is TRBV18, the J gene TRBJ2-1; maybe TRBD2 (6 bases). CDR1 and CDR2 (germline): KGHSH, LQKENI. V lost 3 bases to trimming and J lost 5 bases, with 17 bases between them. The length of the CDR3 is 16 residues. Here the CDR3 reads CASSPARLVADNEQFF. The CDR3 nucleotides read TGTGCCAGCTCACCCGCGAGATTAGTAGCGGACAATGAGCAGTTCTTC.

The chain combines TRBV18 with TRBJ1-5; D remains unclear. The CDR3 spans 13 residues. V lost 3 bases and J lost 7, with 10 bases in between. CDR1 and CDR2 from the germline V gene are KGHSH and LQKENI. The CDR3 DNA sequence: TGTGCCAGCTCACCGGATTCGGGGCAGCCCCAGCATTTT. Its translation is CASSPDSGQPQHF.

This chain uses TRBV5-1 with TRBJ1-3; D unclear. This CDR3 has 16 residues. The germline V and J ends were trimmed by 0 bases and 8 bases, with 18 bases remaining between them. CDR1 is SGHRS, CDR2 YFSETQ, per germline. In DNA form, the CDR3 reads TGCGCCAGCAGCTTGGGTCCCCTGAGGGAGAGGGACACCATATATTTT. It specifies CASSLGPLRERDTIYF.

The CDR3, as DNA: TGTGCCAGCAGCTTCGCATCAGGGCAGCCCCAGCATTTT. Protein sequence: CASSFASGQPQHF. V is TRBV11-1 and J is TRBJ1-5, with TRBD1 as a possible D gene (5 bases). Germline values: CDR1 SGHAT, CDR2 FQDESV (reference sequence). V lost 3 bases and J 7 bases, leaving 10 bases between the germline ends. The CDR3 length is 13 residues.

Concerning this clone: Other DNA variants within this sample encode the same CDR3. The chain links TRBV5-1 to TRBJ2-5, with 8 nucleotides matching TRBD1. This CDR3 is built from 13 residues. J gave up 5 bases and V 3 bases, and 3 bases lay outside the gene matches. Germline loops: CDR1 SGHRS, CDR2 YFSETQ. The CDR3 bases are TGCGCCAGCAGCTCGGGACAGGCGGAGACCCAGTACTTC. It specifies CASSSGQAETQYF. Together with reference TRBV5-1 and TRBJ2-5, the CDR3 gives the full variable domain: KAGVTQTPRYLIKTRGQQVTLSCSPISGHRSVSWYQQTPGQGLQFLFEYFSETQRNKGNFPGRFSGRQFSNSRSEMNVSTLELGDSALYLCASSSGQAETQYFGPGTRLLVL.

The chain couples TRBV2 to TRBJ2-5; D is possibly TRBD1 or TRBD2 (6 bases each). Germline V CDR1 and CDR2: SNHLY, FYNNEI. The CDR3 totals 15 residues. Trimming pared 5 bases from V and 1 base from J, leaving 14 bases between. The CDR3 sequence is CASSLDRGPQETQYF. Here the CDR3 DNA reads TGTGCCAGCAGTTTGGACCGGGGGCCCCAAGAGACCCAGTACTTC.

This clone came up once. This chain uses TRBV11-2 with TRBJ1-1, with D tentatively TRBD1 (5 bases). The CDR3 loop spans 16 amino acids. Trimming shortened V by 5 bases and J by 6 bases, and 22 bases separated the two germline ends. Germline-derived CDR1 and CDR2 are SGHAT and FQNNGV. CDR3 in amino acids: CASSPEGFAGLAEAFF. CDR3 coding DNA: TGTGCCAGCAGCCCCGAAGGATTTGCAGGGTTAGCTGAAGCTTTCTTT. Full variable domain (missing parts from reference TRBV11-2 and TRBJ1-1): EAGVAQSPRYKIIEKRQSVAFWCNPISGHATLYWYQQILGQGPKLLIQFQNNGVVDDSQLPKDRFSAERLKGVDSTLKIQPAKLEDSAVYLCASSPEGFAGLAEAFFGQGTRLTVV.

The J gene is TRBJ2-7, the V gene TRBV10-3; D is perhaps TRBD1 (5 bases). Per germline, CDR1 ENHRY and CDR2 SYGVKD. The CDR3 contains 12 residues. V shed 10 bases and J shed 5 bases, with 15 bases lying between them. The CDR3 spells CATQGNLDEQYF. The CDR3 DNA reads TGTGCCACTCAGGGAAACTTAGACGAGCAGTACTTC.

This sequence joins TRBV29-1 and TRBJ2-7, with 7 bases matching TRBD2. The CDR3 is 15 residues long. Per the germline V gene, CDR1 is SQVTM and CDR2 is ANQGSEA. J lost 5 bases, V lost 6 bases, and 16 bases had no gene match. The CDR3 nucleotides read TGCAGCGTCCTCCTCGGGCTAGCGGTTACCCACGAGCAGTACTTC. Translation gives CSVLLGLAVTHEQYF.

The chain carries TRBV6-4 and TRBJ1-6; tentatively, D is TRBD1 (6 bases). This CDR3 has 13 amino acids. Germline CDR1 reads MRHNA; CDR2 reads SNTAGT. Trimming removed 3 bases at V and 8 bases at J, with 8 bases between. The CDR3 region has the DNA TGTGCCAGCAGTGAGGACAGATATTCACCCCTCCACTTT. Translating gives CASSEDRYSPLHF.

As to this clone: A much larger clone lies a single base off, so this may be a read error. The same CDR3 can be traced to other DNA sequences in this sample. CDR3 sequence (DNA): TGTGCCAGCAGCTGGGGGGCGAACACCGGGGAGCTGTTTTTT. Its translation is CASSWGANTGELFF. This sequence joins TRBV7-2 and TRBJ2-2; tentative D call: TRBD2 (6 bases). Germline V gives CDR1 SGHTA, CDR2 FQGNSA. V shed 4 bases and J shed 0 bases, with 6 bases lying between them. The CDR3 contains 14 residues.

V gene TRBV30 combines with J gene TRBJ1-5; D uncertain. CDR3 length equals 13 residues. The V end was cut by 4 bases, the J end by 5 bases, with 12 bases between. CDR1 is GTSNPN and CDR2 is SVGIG in the germline V gene (reference sequence). The CDR3, as DNA: TGTGCCTGGAATCCAACTGGGGATCAGCCCCAGCATTTT. It translates to CAWNPTGDQPQHF.

The chain carries TRBV6-5 and TRBJ1-4; the match to TRBD1 covers 9 bases. V gave up 4 bases and J gave up 7 bases; unmatched junction bases: 7. Germline V CDR1 and CDR2: MNHEY, SVGAGI. The CDR3 runs 15 residues. CDR3 residues: CASSFRTGESEKLFF. In DNA, the CDR3 is TGTGCCAGCAGTTTTCGGACAGGGGAAAGTGAAAAACTGTTTTTT.

This sequence joins TRBV7-9 and TRBJ1-3; no firm D call. The CDR3 has 15 amino acids. Trimming took off 4 bases at V and 1 base at J, with 11 bases between the two ends. The V gene's germline CDR1 is SEHNR and CDR2 FQNEAQ (reference sequence). The CDR3 here is CASSSSFQSGNTIYF. The DNA for the CDR3 is TGTGCCAGCAGCTCGTCTTTTCAATCTGGAAACACCATATATTTT.

This rearrangement joins TRBV9 to TRBJ1-6; unclear D gene. CDR3 size: 13 residues. Germline V gene data show CDR1 as SGDLS and CDR2 as YYNGEE. The germline V and J ends were trimmed by 1 base and 7 bases, with 6 bases remaining between them. The CDR3 sequence: CASSVIENSPLHF. CDR3 DNA sequence: TGTGCCAGCAGCGTAATAGAAAATTCACCCCTCCACTTT.

This clone occurred a few times. The chain joins TRBV11-2 to TRBJ2-1, with D uncertain. Trimming left V 1 base short and J 4 bases short, with 14 bases between. The germline V gene has CDR1 SGHAT and CDR2 FQNNGV. There are 16 residues in the CDR3. This CDR3 reads CASSLGAESLYNEQFF. The CDR3 bases are TGTGCCAGCAGCTTAGGAGCAGAGAGCTTATACAATGAGCAGTTCTTC. Filled out from reference TRBV11-2 and TRBJ2-1, the complete variable domain reads EAGVAQSPRYKIIEKRQSVAFWCNPISGHATLYWYQQILGQGPKLLIQFQNNGVVDDSQLPKDRFSAERLKGVDSTLKIQPAKLEDSAVYLCASSLGAESLYNEQFFGPGTRLTVL.

V gene TRBV7-9 combines with J gene TRBJ1-6; no reliable D call. V was cut by 5 bases and J by 10 bases, with 18 bases left in between. Germline V gene lookup returns CDR1 SEHNR and CDR2 FQNEAQ (reference sequence). The CDR3 has 15 amino acids. This CDR3 reads CASSPTGSESSPLHF. The CDR3 DNA follows: TGTGCCAGCAGCCCAACCGGGTCAGAAAGCTCACCCCTCCACTTT.

This clone appeared a single time. The chain links TRBV27 to TRBJ2-7; 14 bases are a match to TRBD2. CDR3 length: 19 residues. Germline V gene data show CDR1 as MNHEY and CDR2 as SMNVEV (reference sequence). V was pared by 4 bases and J by 6 bases, with 17 bases of the junction left unmatched. The CDR3 here is CASSYPGLAGVVGVTEQYF. The CDR3 coding sequence is TGTGCCAGCAGTTACCCGGGACTAGCGGGAGTGGTGGGGGTCACCGAGCAGTACTTC.

The J gene is TRBJ2-7, the V gene TRBV7-2, with 10 bases that match TRBD2. This CDR3 contains 16 residues. V trimming: 1 base; J trimming: 2 bases; junction bases outside the gene matches: 5. The germline V gene has CDR1 SGHTA and CDR2 FQGNSA. CDR3 region: CASSLETSGAPYEQYF. The DNA of the CDR3 is TGTGCCAGCAGCTTAGAAACTAGCGGGGCCCCCTACGAGCAGTACTTC.